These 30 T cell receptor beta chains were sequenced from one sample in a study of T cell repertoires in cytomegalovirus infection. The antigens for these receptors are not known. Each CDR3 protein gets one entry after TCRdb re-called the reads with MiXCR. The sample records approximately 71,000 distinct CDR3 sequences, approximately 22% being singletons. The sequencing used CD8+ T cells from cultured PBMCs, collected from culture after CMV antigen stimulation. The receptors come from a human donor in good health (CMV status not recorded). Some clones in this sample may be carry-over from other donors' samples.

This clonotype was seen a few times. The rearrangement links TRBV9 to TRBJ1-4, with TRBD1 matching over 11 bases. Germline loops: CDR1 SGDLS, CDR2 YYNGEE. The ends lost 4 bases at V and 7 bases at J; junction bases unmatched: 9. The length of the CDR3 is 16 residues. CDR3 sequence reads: CASSTDRGQGSEKLFF. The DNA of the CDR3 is TGTGCCAGCAGCACGGACAGGGGGCAGGGGAGTGAAAAACTGTTTTTT.

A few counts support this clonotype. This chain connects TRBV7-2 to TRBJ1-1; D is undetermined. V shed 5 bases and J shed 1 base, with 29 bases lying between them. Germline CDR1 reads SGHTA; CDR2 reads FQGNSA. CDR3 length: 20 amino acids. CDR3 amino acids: CASSPRSGERSRTPNTEAFF. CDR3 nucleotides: TGTGCCAGCAGCCCTCGAAGTGGCGAGAGGTCCCGGACCCCGAACACTGAAGCTTTCTTT.

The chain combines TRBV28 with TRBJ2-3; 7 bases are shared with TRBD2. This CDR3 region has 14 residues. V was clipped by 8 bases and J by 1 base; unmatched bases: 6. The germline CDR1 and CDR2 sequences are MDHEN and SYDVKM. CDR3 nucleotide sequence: TGTGCCAGCGGCCGGCTAGCGGGCACAGATACGCAGTATTTT. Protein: CASGRLAGTDTQYF.

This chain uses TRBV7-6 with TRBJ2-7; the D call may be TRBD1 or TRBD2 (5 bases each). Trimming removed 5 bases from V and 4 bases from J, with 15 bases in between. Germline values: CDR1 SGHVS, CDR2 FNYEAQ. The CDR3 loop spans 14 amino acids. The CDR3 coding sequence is TGTGCCAGCAGCCCCCCAGGGAGCGCTTACGAGCAGTACTTC. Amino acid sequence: CASSPPGSAYEQYF. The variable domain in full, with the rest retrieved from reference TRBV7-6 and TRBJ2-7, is GAGVSQSPRYKVTKRGQDVALRCDPISGHVSLYWYRQALGQGPEFLTYFNYEAQQDKSGLPNDRFSAERPEGSISTLTIQRTEQRDSAMYRCASSPPGSAYEQYFGPGTRLTVT.

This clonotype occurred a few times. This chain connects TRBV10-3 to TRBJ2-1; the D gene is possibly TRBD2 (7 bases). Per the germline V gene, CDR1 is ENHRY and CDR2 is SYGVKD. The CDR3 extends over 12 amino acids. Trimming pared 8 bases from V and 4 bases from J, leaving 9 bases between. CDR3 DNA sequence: TGTGCCATCGCGGGGGCATACAATGAGCAGTTCTTC. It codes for CAIAGAYNEQFF.

The CDR3 region is CASSQDSITEAFF. For the CDR3, the DNA is TGCGCCAGCAGCCAGGACAGTATCACTGAAGCTTTCTTT. V and J are TRBV5-1 and TRBJ1-1, with D tentatively TRBD1 (6 bases). Trimming took off 4 bases at V and 4 bases at J, with 11 bases between the two ends. The CDR3 length is 13 residues. The germline V gene has CDR1 SGHRS and CDR2 YFSETQ.

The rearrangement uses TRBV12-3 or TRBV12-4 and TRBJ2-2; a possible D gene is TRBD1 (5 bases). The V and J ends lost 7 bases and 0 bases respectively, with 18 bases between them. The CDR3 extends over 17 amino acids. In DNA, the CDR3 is TGTGCCAGCACCAACCGACAGCCGATCACGAACACCGGGGAGCTGTTTTTT. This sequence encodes CASTNRQPITNTGELFF.

CDR3 in amino acids: CASRSDTQETQYF. Here the CDR3 DNA reads TGTGCCAGCAGATCAGACACTCAAGAGACCCAGTACTTC. The chain combines TRBV12-3 or TRBV12-4 with TRBJ2-5, with no clear D. The CDR3 is 13 amino acids. The V end was cut by 6 bases, the J end by 2 bases, with 10 bases between.

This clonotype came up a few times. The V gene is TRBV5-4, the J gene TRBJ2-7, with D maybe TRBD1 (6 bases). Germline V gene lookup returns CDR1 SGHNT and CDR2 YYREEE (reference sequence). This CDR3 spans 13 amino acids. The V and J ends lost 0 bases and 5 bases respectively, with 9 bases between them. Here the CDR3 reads CASSLDRANEQYF. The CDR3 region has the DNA TGTGCCAGCAGCTTGGACAGGGCGAACGAGCAGTACTTC.

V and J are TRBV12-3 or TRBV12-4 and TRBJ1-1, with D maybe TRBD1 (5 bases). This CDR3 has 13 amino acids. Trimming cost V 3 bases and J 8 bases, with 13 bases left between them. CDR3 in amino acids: CASSFPPGTEAFF. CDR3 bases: TGTGCCAGCAGTTTCCCACCAGGGACCGAAGCTTTCTTT.

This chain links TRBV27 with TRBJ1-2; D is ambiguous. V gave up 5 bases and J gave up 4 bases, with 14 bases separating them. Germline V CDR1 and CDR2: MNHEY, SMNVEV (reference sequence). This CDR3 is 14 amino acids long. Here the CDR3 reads CASSPSGFRYGYTF. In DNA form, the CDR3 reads TGTGCCAGCAGTCCCTCCGGGTTCCGCTATGGCTACACCTTC.

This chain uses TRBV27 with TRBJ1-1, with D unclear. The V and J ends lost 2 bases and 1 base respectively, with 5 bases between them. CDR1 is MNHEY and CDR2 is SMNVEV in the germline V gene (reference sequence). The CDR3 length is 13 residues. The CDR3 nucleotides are TGTGCCAGCAGTTTAGCAGCGAACACTGAAGCTTTCTTT. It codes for CASSLAANTEAFF.

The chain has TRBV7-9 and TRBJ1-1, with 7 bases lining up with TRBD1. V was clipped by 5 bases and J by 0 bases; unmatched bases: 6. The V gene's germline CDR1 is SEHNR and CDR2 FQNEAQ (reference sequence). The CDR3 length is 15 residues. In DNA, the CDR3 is TGTGCCAGCAGCCCAAAGGGACAGCTGAACACTGAAGCTTTCTTT. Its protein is CASSPKGQLNTEAFF.

CDR3 amino acids: CASSLPGPGNTIYF. CDR3 bases: TGTGCCAGCAGCTTACCGGGGCCTGGAAACACCATATATTTT. This rearrangement joins TRBV7-3 to TRBJ1-3, with D tentatively TRBD1 (5 bases). Trimming removed 2 bases at V and 2 bases at J, with 7 bases between. The germline CDR1 and CDR2 sequences are SGHTA and FQGTGA. This CDR3 region has 14 residues.

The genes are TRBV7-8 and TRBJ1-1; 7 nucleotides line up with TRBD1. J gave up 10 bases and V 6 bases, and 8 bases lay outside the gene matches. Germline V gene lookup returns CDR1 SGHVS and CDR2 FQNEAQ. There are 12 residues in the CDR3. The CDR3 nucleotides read TGTGCCAGCAGAGGTACAGGGGTGGCAGCTTTCTTT. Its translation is CASRGTGVAAFF.

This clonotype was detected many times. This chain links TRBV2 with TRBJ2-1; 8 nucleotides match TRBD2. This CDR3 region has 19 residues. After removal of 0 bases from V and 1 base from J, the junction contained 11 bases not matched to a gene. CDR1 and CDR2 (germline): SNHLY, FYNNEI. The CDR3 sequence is CASSEAGAGVPLSYNEQFF. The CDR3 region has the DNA TGTGCCAGCAGTGAAGCGGGAGCGGGGGTTCCACTTTCCTACAATGAGCAGTTCTTC.

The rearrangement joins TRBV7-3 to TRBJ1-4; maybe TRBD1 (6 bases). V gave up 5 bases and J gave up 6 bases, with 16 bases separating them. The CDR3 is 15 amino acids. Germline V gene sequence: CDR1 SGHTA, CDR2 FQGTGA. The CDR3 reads CASSAWGHKDEKLFF. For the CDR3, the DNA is TGTGCCAGCAGCGCCTGGGGACATAAAGATGAAAAACTGTTTTTT.

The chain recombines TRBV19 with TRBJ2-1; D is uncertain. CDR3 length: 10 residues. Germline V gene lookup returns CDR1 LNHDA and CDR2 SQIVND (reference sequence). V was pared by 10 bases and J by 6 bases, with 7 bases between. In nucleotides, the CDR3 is TGTGCCACCGGACCCAATGAGCAGTTCTTC. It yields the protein CATGPNEQFF.

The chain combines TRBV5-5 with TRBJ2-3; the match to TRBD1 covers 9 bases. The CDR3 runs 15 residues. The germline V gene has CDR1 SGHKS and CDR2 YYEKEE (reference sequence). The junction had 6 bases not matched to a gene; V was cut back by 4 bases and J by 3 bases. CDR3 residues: CASSVFGQGTDTQYF. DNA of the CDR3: TGTGCCAGCAGCGTGTTCGGACAGGGGACAGATACGCAGTATTTT.

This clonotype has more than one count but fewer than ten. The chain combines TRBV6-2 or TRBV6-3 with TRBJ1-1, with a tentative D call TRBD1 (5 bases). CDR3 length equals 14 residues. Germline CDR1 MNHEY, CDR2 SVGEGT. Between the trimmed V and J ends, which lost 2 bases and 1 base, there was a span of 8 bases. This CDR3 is CASSYGGENTEAFF. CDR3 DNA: TGTGCCAGCAGTTACGGAGGGGAGAACACTGAAGCTTTCTTT.

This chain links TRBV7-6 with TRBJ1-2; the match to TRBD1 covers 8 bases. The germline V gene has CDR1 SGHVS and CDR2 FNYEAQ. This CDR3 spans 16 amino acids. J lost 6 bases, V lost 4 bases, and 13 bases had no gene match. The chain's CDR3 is CASSSHLDRERDGYTF. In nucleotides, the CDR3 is TGTGCCAGCAGCTCTCACCTGGACAGGGAAAGGGATGGCTACACCTTC.

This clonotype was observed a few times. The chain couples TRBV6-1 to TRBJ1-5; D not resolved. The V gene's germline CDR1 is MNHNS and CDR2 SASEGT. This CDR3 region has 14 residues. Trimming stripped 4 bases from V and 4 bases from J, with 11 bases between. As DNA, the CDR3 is TGTGCCAGCAGTGTACGGGCTAGGAATCAGCCCCAGCATTTT. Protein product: CASSVRARNQPQHF.

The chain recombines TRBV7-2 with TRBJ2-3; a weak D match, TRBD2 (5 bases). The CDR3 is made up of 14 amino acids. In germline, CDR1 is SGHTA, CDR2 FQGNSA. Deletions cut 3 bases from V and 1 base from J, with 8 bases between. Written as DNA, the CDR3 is TGTGCCAGCAGCTTCGGACTCCGCACAGATACGCAGTATTTT. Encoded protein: CASSFGLRTDTQYF.

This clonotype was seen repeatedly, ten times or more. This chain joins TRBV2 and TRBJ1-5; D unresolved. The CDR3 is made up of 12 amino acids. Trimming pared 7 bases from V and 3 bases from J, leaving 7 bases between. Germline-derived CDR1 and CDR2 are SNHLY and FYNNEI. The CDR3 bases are TGTGCCAGCAATGGGGTCAATCAGCCCCAGCATTTT. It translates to CASNGVNQPQHF.

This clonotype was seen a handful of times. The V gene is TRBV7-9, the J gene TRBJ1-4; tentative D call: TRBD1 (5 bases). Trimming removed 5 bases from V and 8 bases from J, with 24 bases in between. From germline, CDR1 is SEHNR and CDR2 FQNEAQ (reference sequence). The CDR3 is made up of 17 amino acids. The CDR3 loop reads CASSPGFGNLEGEKLFF. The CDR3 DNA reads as TGTGCCAGCAGCCCGGGCTTCGGCAACTTAGAGGGGGAAAAACTGTTTTTT.

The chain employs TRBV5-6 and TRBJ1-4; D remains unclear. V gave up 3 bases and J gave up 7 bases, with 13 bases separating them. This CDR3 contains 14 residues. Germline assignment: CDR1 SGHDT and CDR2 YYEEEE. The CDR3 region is CASSSGGSVEKLFF. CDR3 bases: TGTGCCAGCAGCTCGGGTGGCTCGGTTGAAAAACTGTTTTTT.

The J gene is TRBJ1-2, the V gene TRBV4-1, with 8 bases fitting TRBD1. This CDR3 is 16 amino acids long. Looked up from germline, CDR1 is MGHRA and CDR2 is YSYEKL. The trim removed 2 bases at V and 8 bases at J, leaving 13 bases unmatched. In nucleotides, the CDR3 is TGCGCCAGCAGCCAACCTGACAGGGGCCGCCTTGGAGGCTACACCTTC. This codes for CASSQPDRGRLGGYTF.

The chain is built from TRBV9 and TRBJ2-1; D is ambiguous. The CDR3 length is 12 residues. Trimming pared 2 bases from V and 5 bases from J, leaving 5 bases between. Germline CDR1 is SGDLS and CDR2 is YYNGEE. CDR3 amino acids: CASSVPDNEQFF. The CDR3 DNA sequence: TGTGCCAGCAGCGTCCCGGACAATGAGCAGTTCTTC. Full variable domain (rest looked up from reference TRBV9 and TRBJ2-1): DSGVTQTPKHLITATGQRVTLRCSPRSGDLSVYWYQQSLDQGLQFLIQYYNGEERAKGNILERFSAQQFPDLHSELNLSSLELGDSALYFCASSVPDNEQFFGPGTRLTVL.

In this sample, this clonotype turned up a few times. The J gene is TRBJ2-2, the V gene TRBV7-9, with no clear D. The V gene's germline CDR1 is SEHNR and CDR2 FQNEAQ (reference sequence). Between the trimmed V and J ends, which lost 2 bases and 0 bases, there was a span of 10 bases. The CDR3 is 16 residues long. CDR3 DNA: TGTGCCAGCAGCTTACCGGGCCAATCGAACACCGGGGAGCTGTTTTTT. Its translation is CASSLPGQSNTGELFF. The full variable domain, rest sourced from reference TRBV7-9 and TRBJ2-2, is DTGVSQNPRHKITKRGQNVTFRCDPISEHNRLYWYRQTLGQGPEFLTYFQNEAQLEKSRLLSDRFSAERPKGSFSTLEIQRTEQGDSAMYLCASSLPGQSNTGELFFGEGSRLTVL.

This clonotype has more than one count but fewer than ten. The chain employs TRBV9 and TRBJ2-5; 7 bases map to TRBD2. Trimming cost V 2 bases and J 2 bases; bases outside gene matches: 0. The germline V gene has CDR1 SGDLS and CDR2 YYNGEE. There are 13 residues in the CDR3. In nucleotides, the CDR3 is TGTGCCAGCAGCGTCGGGGGGCAAGAGACCCAGTACTTC. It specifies CASSVGGQETQYF.